The rows below give T cell receptor beta chains drawn from one sample of a study of blood T cell repertoires in COVID-19. The repertoire was sequenced with immunoSEQ multiplex PCR; TCRdb's copy has only in-frame clones and lacks some. The data hold over 200,000 clones, with more than 70% observed a single time. Sequenced: peripheral blood. The receptors shown here come from a middle-aged woman who had recovered from COVID-19. Both conserved end residues are part of each CDR3. The D gene is left open where the match is weak. Clone size appears in some rows only: once, few, many, or a class for an expanded clone.

TRBJ2-7,NA,TRBV6-2/TRBV6-3,NA,TGTGCCAGCAGTCGTAGAGGCTACGAGCAGTACTTC,CASSRRGYEQYF
TRBJ1-3,NA,TRBV4-1,NA,TGCGCCAGCAGCCAAGAGGCCGGGACACTTGGAAACACCATATATTTT,CASSQEAGTLGNTIYF
TRBJ2-5,NA,TRBV29-1,NA,TGCAGCGTTGTAGGGGGAGGGCAAGAGACCCAGTACTTC,CSVVGGGQETQYF
TRBJ1-1,once,TRBV7-2,NA,TGTGCCAGCAGCCCACGGGAGACGAACACTGAAGCTTTCTTT,CASSPRETNTEAFF
TRBJ1-2,NA,TRBV5-1,TRBD1,TGCGCCAGCAGCGCGGGGACAGGTTCAATTTATGGCTACACCTTC,CASSAGTGSIYGYTF
TRBJ2-2,NA,TRBV10-3,TRBD2,TGTGCCATCGGACGCGGAAAAGGACTAGCGGTTCCCAACCCGAACACCGGGGAGCTGTTTTTT,CAIGRGKGLAVPNPNTGELFF
TRBJ1-2,NA,TRBV19,TRBD1,TGTGCCAGTAGTGGACAGGGAGGCTCCTTGGTAGGCTACACCTTC,CASSGQGGSLVGYTF
TRBJ2-7,once,TRBV2,TRBD1,TGTGCCAGCAGCCCAAGGGTAGGGACAGGGAGTACGGAGCAGTACTTC,CASSPRVGTGSTEQYF
TRBJ1-2,NA,TRBV6-5,NA,TGTGCCAGCAGTCCGGGAGACTTGGGTGGCTACACCTTC,CASSPGDLGGYTF
TRBJ2-5,NA,TRBV24-1,TRBD1,TGTGCCACCAGTGACCTGGACAGGGGAGAGACCCAGTACTTC,CATSDLDRGETQYF
TRBJ1-2,NA,TRBV3-1/TRBV3-2,TRBD1,TGTGCCACCCAGGGACAGGGGCGGTCTGGCTACACCTTC,CATQGQGRSGYTF
TRBJ1-4,NA,TRBV11-3,NA,TGTGCCAGCAGCCCTCTCCGGGCGGGGGGTGAAAAACTGTTTTTT,CASSPLRAGGEKLFF
TRBJ1-2,NA,TRBV27,NA,TGTGCCAGCCCCCGGACAAGGCGGAACTATGGCTACACCTTC,CASPRTRRNYGYTF
TRBJ2-7,NA,TRBV5-8,TRBD2,TGTGCCAGCAGACCAACTAGCGGGAGTGGTGAGCAGTACTTC,CASRPTSGSGEQYF
TRBJ2-3,NA,TRBV7-2,NA,TGTGCCAGCAGCTGGGGAGCAGATACGCAGTATTTT,CASSWGADTQYF
TRBJ2-3,NA,TRBV7-2,TRBD2,TGTGCCAGCAGCGCGACTAGCGGGAGGGGGGGGTATTTT,CASSATSGRGGYF
TRBJ1-6,NA,TRBV10-3,TRBD1,TGTGCCATCAGTGAAACGACAGGGGGGGATTCACCCCTCCACTTT,CAISETTGGDSPLHF
TRBJ1-1,once,TRBV6-1,NA,TGTGCCAGCAGTGCCCTACCCAGGGGCGCGGGCACTGAAGCTTTCTTT,CASSALPRGAGTEAFF
TRBJ1-5,once,TRBV18,NA,TGTGCCAGCTCACCCGACCGGGATTACGTTAGCAATCAGCCCCAGCATTTT,CASSPDRDYVSNQPQHF
TRBJ1-5,NA,TRBV30,NA,TGTGCCTGGTCCCGGGGAAATCAGCCCCAGCATTTT,CAWSRGNQPQHF
TRBJ1-5,NA,TRBV6-5,NA,TGTGCCAGCACCTCGGGTGGGGGGGCTGCGGAGCCCCAGCATTTT,CASTSGGGAAEPQHF
TRBJ2-1,NA,TRBV24-1,TRBD2,TGTGCCACCAGTGGGGGACTAGCGGGAGGGGCGGTTGAGCAGTTCTTC,CATSGGLAGGAVEQFF
TRBJ2-3,NA,TRBV7-3,NA,TGTGCCAGCAGCCGTAGCAACACAGATACGCAGTATTTT,CASSRSNTDTQYF
TRBJ1-4,NA,TRBV15,NA,TGTGCCACGGGAGGGGGGGCGCGGAATGAAAAACTGTTTTTT,CATGGGARNEKLFF
TRBJ1-6,NA,TRBV9,NA,TGTGCCAGCAGCGTCGCCCCCGGGGGGATAAGCTCCTATAATTCACCCCTCCACTTT,CASSVAPGGISSYNSPLHF
TRBJ2-3,NA,TRBV5-1,TRBD2,TGCGCCAGCAGCGCCGGGACTAGCCCCCTTCGGGGAGATACGCAGTATTTT,CASSAGTSPLRGDTQYF
TRBJ2-1,NA,TRBV4-2,NA,TGTGCCAGCAGCCAAATGGGGCACCCTAGCGCGGAACCCTACAATGAGCAGTTCTTC,CASSQMGHPSAEPYNEQFF
TRBJ2-7,NA,TRBV3-1/TRBV3-2,NA,TGTGCCAGCAGCCCAGCAGGGTACGAGCAGTACTTC,CASSPAGYEQYF
TRBJ1-5,NA,TRBV11-2,NA,TGTGCCAGCAGCCTAAAGAACGAGCAGCCCCAGCATTTT,CASSLKNEQPQHF
TRBJ1-2,NA,TRBV18,TRBD1,TGTGCCAGCTCACCTCAAACAGGGGTAGACTATGGCTACACCTTC,CASSPQTGVDYGYTF
TRBJ2-7,NA,TRBV7-9,TRBD2,TGTGCCAGCAGCCCACGGGGCGGGGGAGTGATCTACGAGCAGTACTTC,CASSPRGGGVIYEQYF
TRBJ2-1,NA,TRBV12-3/TRBV12-4,NA,TGTGCCAGCCGAACGGGGGGCCGCGATGAGCAGTTCTTC,CASRTGGRDEQFF
TRBJ2-7,NA,TRBV3-1/TRBV3-2,TRBD2,TGTGCCAGCAGCCAAGTCCTAGCGGGAGGGCGGCAGTACTTC,CASSQVLAGGRQYF
TRBJ1-1,once,TRBV5-1,TRBD1,TGCGCCAGCAGCTCGGTTGGACAGGGGAACACTGAAGCTTTCTTT,CASSSVGQGNTEAFF
TRBJ2-3,NA,TRBV7-2,NA,TGTGCCAGCAGCTTAGGGTGGGGGCTCACAGATACGCAGTATTTT,CASSLGWGLTDTQYF
TRBJ2-7,NA,TRBV7-6,TRBD2,TGTGCCAGCAGCGTGGGGGGGGGATACGAGCAGTACTTC,CASSVGGGYEQYF
TRBJ2-2,NA,TRBV5-1,TRBD2,TGCGCCAGCAGCCCCCAGGCTAGCGGGGGGGAGCTGTTTTTT,CASSPQASGGELFF
TRBJ1-1,few,TRBV2,NA,TGTGCCAGCAGTGGGGGCGGGGTGGCTTTCTTT,CASSGGGVAFF
TRBJ2-1,NA,TRBV28,NA,TGTGCCAGCAGTCCCCGAGCTACCCCCCGGGAGCAGTTCTTC,CASSPRATPREQFF